Reported below is one T cell receptor (beta chain). V dropped 11 bases and J dropped 8 bases, with 22 bases sitting between them. Germline V gives CDR1 SNHLY, CDR2 FYNNEI. CDR3 length equals 15 residues. In the study's own analysis: The authors estimated nucleated cell counts from reference gene primer amplification. Sequencing used immunoSEQ multiplex PCR; TCRdb keeps in-frame clones, though not all of them. That table is the source of V, J and clone size, and D and trimming were worked out from the DNA. The sample has around 100,000 clones, about 83% seen once. The data stem from a study of blood T cell repertoires in COVID-19. Study context: Sites in the United States, Italy and Spain provided acute and convalescent COVID-19 samples. Sample material is recorded as cDNA or gDNA derived from T cells, B-cell-depleted T cells, or PBMCs.

The source is a human donor in a cohort sampled during active COVID-19. The source material was peripheral blood. The J gene is TRBJ1-6, the V gene TRBV2; a possible D gene is TRBD1 (5 bases). The CDR3 reads CAGRRADAGHSPLHF. Written as DNA, the CDR3 is TGTGCCGGCCGCCGGGCCGATGCGGGACATTCACCCCTCCACTTT.